Sequencing of this T cell receptor beta chain was carried out in a study of beta chain features in type 1 diabetes. About the research overall: Comparable age, gender and cell yields were observed in patients relative to healthy donors. Whole-study findings and limits: Researchers reported that naive, central memory and Treg TCRB repertoires appeared more similar in patients than in healthy donors. All four CD4+ subsets of Type 1 diabetes patients contained TCRB CDR3s that were moderately but significantly shorter.

This clone was counted between two and nine times. Its matching antigen is unknown. Sequenced material consisted of expressed TCRB transcripts (all of the isolated RNA was reverse transcribed). Repertoires were generated with immunoSEQ multiplex PCR, while TCRdb's copy carries only in-frame clones and drops some. Of about 160,000 clones listed, 7.8% are singletons. This sequence originates from a woman between 35 and 50 years old with type 1 diabetes. Sequencing was carried out using central memory CD4+ T cells from blood.

The DNA for the CDR3 is TGTGCCAGCAGGGTAGGAGACGAGCAGTACTTC. It specifies CASRVGDEQYF. The chain is built from TRBV28 and TRBJ2-7, with unresolved D. The CDR3 consists of 11 residues. Trimming took off 6 bases at V and 5 bases at J, with 8 bases between the two ends. Looked up from germline, CDR1 is MDHEN and CDR2 is SYDVKM.